What follows are 30 T cell receptor beta chains derived from one specimen sequenced in a study of T-cell memory formation after mild COVID-19. TCRdb itself ran the 5' RACE reads through MiXCR, one entry per CDR3 protein. The data show roughly 400,000 distinct CDR3 sequences, 24% seen once. The sample taken for sequencing was PBMCs or a T cell subset sorted from them (not recorded which). The receptors were sampled from an adult woman who had mild COVID-19 (a few samples of this study predate the infection). Cell type and time point are not known.

This rearrangement joins TRBV5-6 to TRBJ2-1; D is unclear. CDR3 length: 13 amino acids. Trimming shortened V by 2 bases and J by 4 bases, and 7 bases separated the two germline ends. Germline V gene data show CDR1 as SGHDT and CDR2 as YYEEEE. In DNA form, the CDR3 reads TGTGCCAGCAGCTTTACCAGATACAATGAGCAGTTCTTC. Translation gives CASSFTRYNEQFF.

The J gene is TRBJ1-2, the V gene TRBV30, with D possibly matching TRBD1 (5 bases). Trimming took 0 bases from V and 3 from J, leaving 11 bases between them. Germline V gene sequence: CDR1 GTSNPN, CDR2 SVGIG (reference sequence). The CDR3 consists of 14 residues. The chain's CDR3 is CAWSVGVLDYGYTF. CDR3 bases: TGTGCCTGGAGTGTAGGGGTGCTGGACTATGGCTACACCTTC.

This clonotype was found a few times. J is TRBJ2-7 and V is TRBV6-5; 7 nucleotides agree with TRBD1. Germline CDR1 and CDR2: MNHEY and SVGAGI. V trimming: 8 bases; J trimming: 3 bases; junction bases outside the gene matches: 7. The CDR3 extends over 13 amino acids. The CDR3 nucleotides read TGTGCCAGCCGAAGAGGGGGCTACTACGAGCAGTACTTC. Its translation: CASRRGGYYEQYF.

In its sample, this clonotype was seen a few times. This sequence joins TRBV29-1 and TRBJ2-3, with unresolved D. The CDR3 consists of 12 residues. Germline CDR1 SQVTM, CDR2 ANQGSEA. V was clipped by 2 bases and J by 2 bases, with 5 bases between them. This chain's CDR3 is CSVERDTDTQYF. Written as DNA, the CDR3 is TGCAGCGTTGAAAGGGACACAGATACGCAGTATTTT.

This clonotype was seen more than once but under ten times. The CDR3 coding sequence is TGCAGCGTTGAAACAGGGCTTACCTATGGCTACACCTTC. Translated, it gives CSVETGLTYGYTF. The rearrangement links TRBV29-1 to TRBJ1-2, with a weak D call TRBD1 (6 bases). The V gene's germline CDR1 is SQVTM and CDR2 ANQGSEA. V was trimmed by 2 bases and J by 4 bases, leaving 11 bases between them. The CDR3 extends over 13 amino acids.

The genes are TRBV7-2 and TRBJ1-3; D is unclear. The CDR3 is 15 amino acids. Germline lookup yields CDR1 SGHTA and CDR2 FQGNSA. Between the trimmed V and J ends, which lost 5 bases and 0 bases, there was a span of 11 bases. The chain's CDR3 is CASSPRQVSGNTIYF. The DNA of the CDR3 is TGTGCCAGCAGCCCACGGCAAGTCTCTGGAAACACCATATATTTT.

This clonotype occurred a few times. The rearrangement links TRBV10-3 to TRBJ2-1; D may be TRBD2 (5 bases). The CDR3 length is 13 residues. V lost 0 bases to trimming and J lost 8 bases, with 8 bases between them. Germline V lookup: CDR1 ENHRY, CDR2 SYGVKD. The CDR3 sequence is CAISESVGDEQFF. Written as DNA, the CDR3 is TGTGCCATCAGTGAGTCGGTGGGAGATGAGCAGTTCTTC.

V usage is TRBV7-9 and J usage is TRBJ2-3, with D perhaps matching TRBD1 (5 bases). Germline V gene lookup returns CDR1 SEHNR and CDR2 FQNEAQ (reference sequence). The CDR3 consists of 14 residues. V lost 10 bases and J lost 1, with 15 bases in between. The CDR3 here is CATQGHRGTDTQYF. The CDR3 coding sequence is TGTGCCACCCAAGGACACCGGGGCACAGATACGCAGTATTTT.

The gene calls are TRBV5-1 and TRBJ2-1; D might be TRBD2 (5 bases). CDR1 is SGHRS, CDR2 YFSETQ, per germline. Trimming cost V 7 bases and J 4 bases, with 15 bases left between them. The CDR3 spans 14 residues. In DNA form, the CDR3 reads TGCGCCAGCGGACCCTTGACTAAGTACAATGAGCAGTTCTTC. It specifies CASGPLTKYNEQFF.

In this sample, this clonotype turned up a few times. This rearrangement joins TRBV27 to TRBJ2-3; 16 nucleotides match TRBD2. Germline lookup yields CDR1 MNHEY and CDR2 SMNVEV (reference sequence). Trimming cost V 7 bases and J 0 bases; bases outside gene matches: 13. CDR3 length: 20 amino acids. CDR3 in DNA: TGTGCCAGCATCTCTTCCGGGACTAGCGGGAGGGGAGCTAGCACAGATACGCAGTATTTT. Its protein product is CASISSGTSGRGASTDTQYF.

This sequence joins TRBV7-9 and TRBJ1-3; D call uncertain. The CDR3 runs to 13 residues. Trimming took off 5 bases at V and 2 bases at J, with 7 bases between the two ends. The germline CDR1 and CDR2 sequences are SEHNR and FQNEAQ (reference sequence). The CDR3: CASSPKTGNTIYF. CDR3 nucleotides: TGTGCCAGCAGCCCTAAAACTGGAAACACCATATATTTT.

J is TRBJ1-5 and V is TRBV27, with TRBD1 matching 8 bases. Germline assignment: CDR1 MNHEY and CDR2 SMNVEV (reference sequence). Trimming cost V 4 bases and J 4 bases; bases outside gene matches: 6. The CDR3 totals 15 residues. The CDR3 spells CASSYGRGLNQPQHF. The CDR3 DNA reads TGTGCCAGCAGTTATGGCAGGGGGCTTAATCAGCCCCAGCATTTT.

The sample holds many counts of this clonotype. The rearrangement joins TRBV12-3 or TRBV12-4 to TRBJ2-3; no firm D call. This CDR3 contains 16 residues. Trimming shortened V by 4 bases and J by 0 bases, and 14 bases separated the two germline ends. The CDR3 bases are TGTGCCAGCAGTTCCAATAGGAAAGCTAGCACAGATACGCAGTATTTT. As protein: CASSSNRKASTDTQYF.

This clonotype was counted many times. This rearrangement joins TRBV6-5 to TRBJ2-7; no definite D call. Germline V CDR1 and CDR2: MNHEY, SVGAGI. This CDR3 is built from 14 residues. Trimming removed 5 bases from V and 7 bases from J, with 18 bases in between. In DNA form, the CDR3 reads TGTGCCAGCAGTCCCGCGAGGCTCCTGGGAGAGCAGTACTTC. Amino acids: CASSPARLLGEQYF.

The chain carries TRBV11-2 and TRBJ1-6; D is undetermined. Trimming took off 4 bases at V and 7 bases at J, with 14 bases between the two ends. This CDR3 is built from 15 residues. Germline V CDR1 and CDR2: SGHAT, FQNNGV. CDR3 sequence (DNA): TGTGCCAGCAGCTGGAGGACGGGAGGAAATTCACCCCTCCACTTT. This translates into CASSWRTGGNSPLHF.

The chain employs TRBV19 and TRBJ1-1; D not resolved. This CDR3 comprises 13 residues. V dropped 2 bases and J dropped 5 bases, with 9 bases sitting between them. Germline V gene data show CDR1 as LNHDA and CDR2 as SQIVND (reference sequence). CDR3 in amino acids: CASSISGWTEAFF. The DNA of the CDR3 is TGTGCCAGTAGTATATCTGGATGGACTGAAGCTTTCTTT.

This chain links TRBV5-1 with TRBJ1-1; D ambiguous. V lost 0 bases, J lost 6 bases, and 9 bases lay in between. CDR1 is SGHRS and CDR2 is YFSETQ in the germline V gene. There are 13 residues in the CDR3. The CDR3 sequence is CASSLALRAEAFF. The DNA of the CDR3 is TGCGCCAGCAGCTTGGCCTTGAGGGCTGAAGCTTTCTTT.

The V gene is TRBV7-8, the J gene TRBJ1-2; TRBD1 might be the D (5 bases). V shed 5 bases and J shed 4 bases, with 11 bases lying between them. The CDR3 runs to 13 residues. Germline V lookup: CDR1 SGHVS, CDR2 FQNEAQ. CDR3 nucleotides: TGTGCCAGCAGCGGCGGGGCGGTCTATGGCTACACCTTC. Protein sequence: CASSGGAVYGYTF.

V is TRBV5-1 and J is TRBJ2-1, with 14 bases aligning to TRBD2. Germline CDR1 is SGHRS and CDR2 is YFSETQ. This CDR3 contains 17 residues. V dropped 4 bases and J dropped 3; count of bases not matched to a gene: 6. CDR3 sequence: CASSPGTSGGYYNEQFF. The CDR3 nucleotides are TGCGCCAGCAGCCCCGGGACTAGCGGGGGATACTACAATGAGCAGTTCTTC.

This clonotype was found a few times. The chain is built from TRBV5-6 and TRBJ2-7; 9 positions match TRBD2. Trimming cost V 0 bases and J 12 bases; bases outside gene matches: 13. CDR1 and CDR2 (germline): SGHDT, YYEEEE. This CDR3 region has 15 residues. The CDR3 region is CASSLGSASGATWYF. The CDR3 nucleotides are TGTGCCAGCAGCTTGGGGTCGGCTAGCGGGGCTACATGGTACTTC.

This clonotype was recorded at least ten times. The chain links TRBV12-3 or TRBV12-4 to TRBJ1-1; tentative D call: TRBD1 (5 bases). V lost 5 bases to trimming and J lost 1 base, with 11 bases between them. The CDR3 loop spans 14 amino acids. This CDR3 reads CASSPGGGNTEAFF. In DNA form, the CDR3 reads TGTGCCAGCAGTCCCGGGGGGGGGAACACTGAAGCTTTCTTT.

This chain joins TRBV11-2 and TRBJ1-2; D gene unclear. Looked up from germline, CDR1 is SGHAT and CDR2 is FQNNGV. The CDR3 has 13 residues. The V and J ends lost 5 bases and 3 bases respectively, with 10 bases between them. Written as DNA, the CDR3 is TGTGCCAGCAGCACCCCGGCTGACTATGGCTACACCTTC. Amino acid sequence: CASSTPADYGYTF.

The J gene is TRBJ1-1, the V gene TRBV7-9; possible D gene TRBD1, 5 bases. The ends were cut back, 6 bases at V and 0 bases at J, with 20 bases in the middle. The CDR3 sequence is 17 residues long. Per germline, CDR1 SEHNR and CDR2 FQNEAQ (reference sequence). CDR3 sequence: CASSTDEWGVMNTEAFF. Written as DNA, the CDR3 is TGTGCCAGCAGTACAGACGAATGGGGGGTAATGAACACTGAAGCTTTCTTT.

The CDR3 sequence: CASSSGTDPYGYTF. DNA of the CDR3: TGTGCCAGCAGTTCCGGGACAGACCCTTATGGCTACACCTTC. This sequence joins TRBV12-3 or TRBV12-4 and TRBJ1-2; TRBD1 aligns across 7 bases. V dropped 4 bases and J dropped 5; count of bases not matched to a gene: 7. The CDR3 spans 14 residues.

The genes are TRBV6-1 and TRBJ2-5; no clear D. Germline V CDR1 and CDR2: MNHNS, SASEGT. CDR3 length: 13 amino acids. Trimming left V 7 bases short and J 5 bases short, with 14 bases between. The CDR3 sequence: CASTPELRETQYF. The CDR3 DNA reads as TGTGCCAGCACCCCGGAACTCCGGGAGACCCAGTACTTC.

This clonotype occurred a few times. The CDR3 reads CSAGTSGYHEQYF. DNA for the CDR3: TGCAGTGCTGGCACTAGCGGGTACCACGAGCAGTACTTC. The chain combines TRBV20-1 with TRBJ2-7; 9 nucleotides match TRBD2. Germline-derived CDR1 and CDR2 are DFQATT and SNEGSKA (reference sequence). CDR3 length: 13 residues. V was clipped by 5 bases and J by 5 bases; unmatched bases: 7.

This clonotype came up many times. This rearrangement joins TRBV7-2 to TRBJ2-7, with TRBD1 matching over 9 bases. There are 15 residues in the CDR3. CDR1 and CDR2 from the germline V gene are SGHTA and FQGNSA. Unmatched junction bases numbered 7, after V lost 6 bases and J lost 1 base. The CDR3 here is CASSSDRGLSYEQYF. CDR3 nucleotide sequence: TGTGCCAGCAGTTCGGACAGGGGTCTGTCCTACGAGCAGTACTTC.

The rearrangement joins TRBV19 to TRBJ2-7; D is uncertain. CDR1 and CDR2 from the germline V gene are LNHDA and SQIVND (reference sequence). Trimming took off 4 bases at V and 5 bases at J, with 12 bases between the two ends. This CDR3 region has 13 residues. The CDR3 protein is CASSTNLANEQYF. The DNA for the CDR3 is TGTGCCAGTAGTACCAACCTTGCCAACGAGCAGTACTTC.

The CDR3 sequence is CASSFPPGGGGETQYF. The CDR3 DNA reads as TGTGCCAGCAGCTTCCCCCCCGGGGGAGGAGGCGAGACCCAGTACTTC. The V call is TRBV7-2, the J call TRBJ2-5, with D maybe TRBD2 (6 bases). The germline CDR1 and CDR2 sequences are SGHTA and FQGNSA. The V end lost 3 bases, the J end lost 5 bases, and 19 bases lay between the germline ends. CDR3 length: 16 residues.

The chain is built from TRBV5-1 and TRBJ2-3; the D gene is possibly TRBD2 (5 bases). Germline V gives CDR1 SGHRS, CDR2 YFSETQ. The CDR3 is 13 amino acids. V lost 4 bases, J lost 8 bases, and 14 bases lay in between. The CDR3 spells CASSPRVGGTQYF. The CDR3 DNA follows: TGCGCCAGCAGCCCTCGTGTCGGAGGTACGCAGTATTTT.